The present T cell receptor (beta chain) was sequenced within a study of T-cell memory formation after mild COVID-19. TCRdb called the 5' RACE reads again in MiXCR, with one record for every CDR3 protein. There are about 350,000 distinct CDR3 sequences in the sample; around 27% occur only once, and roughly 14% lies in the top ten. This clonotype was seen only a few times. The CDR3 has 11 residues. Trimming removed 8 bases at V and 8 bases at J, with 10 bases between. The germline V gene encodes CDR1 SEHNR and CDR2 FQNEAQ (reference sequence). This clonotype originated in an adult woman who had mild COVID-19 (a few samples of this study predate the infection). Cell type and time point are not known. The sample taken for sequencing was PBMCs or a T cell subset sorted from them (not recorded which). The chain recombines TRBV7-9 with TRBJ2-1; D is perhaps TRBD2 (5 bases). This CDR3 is CASPAGDEQFF. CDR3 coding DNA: TGTGCCAGCCCTGCCGGGGATGAGCAGTTCTTC.